Below are 16 T cell receptor beta chains sequenced from a single sample in a study of radiation and T cells in renal cell carcinoma. Produced via immunoSEQ multiplex PCR; TCRdb's table is partial and in-frame only. This table holds tens of thousands of clones, 80% found once. Time point: blood 2 weeks post-SBRT. The treatment is: 15 Gy SBRT to primary tumor, nephrectomy 4 weeks later. The specimen was blood, collected from a patient whose treatment included radiotherapy and nephrectomy. These receptors were taken from a woman in her seventies with renal cell carcinoma.

The DNA of the CDR3 is TGCGCCAGCAGCTTGTCAGGGCAAGAGACCCAGTACTTC. It codes for CASSLSGQETQYF. The chain combines TRBV5-1 with TRBJ2-5, with D perhaps TRBD1 (5 bases). The CDR3 contains 13 residues. The V gene's germline CDR1 is SGHRS and CDR2 YFSETQ. V was shortened by 1 base and J by 2 bases, with 6 bases between the two germline ends. The variable domain in full, with the rest retrieved from reference TRBV5-1 and TRBJ2-5, is KAGVTQTPRYLIKTRGQQVTLSCSPISGHRSVSWYQQTPGQGLQFLFEYFSETQRNKGNFPGRFSGRQFSNSRSEMNVSTLELGDSALYLCASSLSGQETQYFGPGTRLLVL.

The rearrangement uses TRBV28 and TRBJ1-2; TRBD1 agrees at 8 bases. The length of the CDR3 is 16 residues. Germline assignment: CDR1 MDHEN and CDR2 SYDVKM. The J segment lost 3 bases and the V segment lost 4 bases, leaving 10 bases of the junction unmatched. The CDR3 reads CASSSGAGGRDYGYTF. Here the CDR3 DNA reads TGTGCCAGCAGTTCAGGGGCAGGGGGCAGGGACTATGGCTACACCTTC.

This clone was detected once. The genes are TRBV5-1 and TRBJ2-7; a possible D gene is TRBD1 (6 bases). Germline V CDR1 and CDR2: SGHRS, YFSETQ. The CDR3 runs to 13 residues. V lost 1 base, J lost 7 bases, and 12 bases lay in between. The CDR3 spells CASSLTGLGEQYF. DNA for the CDR3: TGCGCCAGCAGCTTGACAGGGTTGGGGGAGCAGTACTTC.

This clone was observed a single time. The chain joins TRBV19 to TRBJ2-3; 13 bases map to TRBD2. The ends lost 5 bases at V and 2 bases at J; junction bases unmatched: 1. The CDR3 has 15 amino acids. Germline CDR1 and CDR2: LNHDA and SQIVND (reference sequence). As DNA, the CDR3 is TGTGCCAGTAGTGGGACTAGCGGGATCACAGATACGCAGTATTTT. Translation gives CASSGTSGITDTQYF.

This sequence joins TRBV27 and TRBJ2-3, with 9 bases lining up with TRBD1. The CDR3 covers 16 residues. The germline CDR1 and CDR2 sequences are MNHEY and SMNVEV (reference sequence). The V and J ends lost 5 bases and 1 base, in that order; junction bases with no gene match: 7. CDR3 sequence reads: CASSQGTGSGTDTQYF. The DNA of the CDR3 is TGTGCCAGCAGTCAGGGGACAGGGTCCGGCACAGATACGCAGTATTTT.

This sequence joins TRBV4-1 and TRBJ2-7, with 8 bases that match TRBD2. This CDR3 has 17 residues. Germline loops: CDR1 MGHRA, CDR2 YSYEKL. The ends lost 4 bases at V and 7 bases at J; junction bases unmatched: 18. The CDR3 DNA follows: TGCGCCAGCAGCCTCCCGGGAGGGGAGAACACGCGGGGGGAGCAGTACTTC. This translates into CASSLPGGENTRGEQYF.

This clone was seen once. The chain couples TRBV6-5 to TRBJ2-2, with a tentative D call TRBD2 (5 bases). The CDR3 is made up of 15 amino acids. V was pared by 4 bases and J by 8 bases, with 17 bases between. CDR1 and CDR2 from the germline V gene are MNHEY and SVGAGI. The CDR3 DNA sequence: TGTGCCAGCAGTTCGGACGACTACGGTCCAGGGGAGCTGTTTTTT. As protein: CASSSDDYGPGELFF.

The V gene is TRBV7-9, the J gene TRBJ2-7, with TRBD1 identical over 7 bases. Trimming removed 2 bases from V and 11 bases from J; junction bases left unmatched: 6. CDR3 length: 12 residues. Germline V gene lookup returns CDR1 SEHNR and CDR2 FQNEAQ (reference sequence). In DNA, the CDR3 is TGTGCCAGCAGCTTACAGGGACAGAGGGAGTACTTC. This encodes CASSLQGQREYF. Combining the CDR3 with reference TRBV7-9 and TRBJ2-7 gives the whole variable domain DTGVSQNPRHKITKRGQNVTFRCDPISEHNRLYWYRQTLGQGPEFLTYFQNEAQLEKSRLLSDRFSAERPKGSFSTLEIQRTEQGDSAMYLCASSLQGQREYFGPGTRLTVT.

V gene TRBV6-6 combines with J gene TRBJ1-6; D is possibly TRBD1 (6 bases). The CDR3 is made up of 14 amino acids. Between the trimmed V and J ends, which lost 5 bases and 10 bases, there was a span of 15 bases. In germline, CDR1 is MNHNY, CDR2 SVGAGI (reference sequence). The CDR3 DNA reads as TGTGCCAGCAGTCCACAGGGAGATGGGTCACCCCTCCACTTT. Protein: CASSPQGDGSPLHF.

This chain uses TRBV6-5 with TRBJ1-1; D is uncertain. There are 13 residues in the CDR3. Germline V CDR1 and CDR2: MNHEY, SVGAGI. Between the trimmed V and J ends, which lost 6 bases and 3 bases, there was a span of 11 bases. CDR3 region: CASRARSHTEAFF. For the CDR3, the DNA is TGTGCCAGCAGAGCTCGGTCCCACACTGAAGCTTTCTTT.

V usage is TRBV6-5 and J usage is TRBJ2-6; unclear D gene. This CDR3 spans 14 amino acids. The ends were cut back, 5 bases at V and 0 bases at J, with 5 bases in the middle. Germline V CDR1 and CDR2: MNHEY, SVGAGI. This CDR3 is CASSAPSGANVLTF. The CDR3 region has the DNA TGTGCCAGCAGTGCCCCCTCTGGGGCCAACGTCCTGACTTTC.

V and J are TRBV15 and TRBJ2-5; D is unclear. The CDR3 is 14 amino acids. V lost 1 base and J 2 bases, leaving 8 bases between the germline ends. Germline V gene sequence: CDR1 LNHNV, CDR2 YYDKDF (reference sequence). This CDR3 is CATSRGAAQETQYF. CDR3 nucleotide sequence: TGTGCCACCAGCAGAGGGGCGGCACAAGAGACCCAGTACTTC.

This clone has a handful of counts. The gene calls are TRBV9 and TRBJ2-5; 8 bases align to TRBD1. Germline lookup yields CDR1 SGDLS and CDR2 YYNGEE. This CDR3 region has 13 residues. The V segment lost 3 bases and the J segment 4 bases; nucleotides outside the gene matches: 2. The CDR3 spells CASSGDRPETQYF. The CDR3 DNA reads as TGTGCCAGCAGCGGGGACAGGCCAGAGACCCAGTACTTC.

The gene calls are TRBV11-2 and TRBJ1-1; D is ambiguous. CDR1 SGHAT and CDR2 FQNNGV come from the germline V gene. Trimming removed 3 bases from V and 3 bases from J, with 8 bases in between. This CDR3 region has 13 residues. CDR3 loop: CASSFTRYTEAFF. The DNA for the CDR3 is TGTGCCAGCAGCTTCACCAGGTACACTGAAGCTTTCTTT.

This sequence joins TRBV27 and TRBJ1-1; D is possibly TRBD1 (5 bases). The CDR3 is 15 residues long. Germline CDR1 reads MNHEY; CDR2 reads SMNVEV (reference sequence). Trimming removed 6 bases from V and 4 bases from J, with 18 bases in between. The CDR3: CASSGWGGEVTEAFF. The CDR3 nucleotides read TGTGCCAGCAGCGGGTGGGGAGGGGAAGTCACTGAAGCTTTCTTT.

This clone was seen a handful of times. The gene calls are TRBV11-2 and TRBJ2-1, with 11 bases fitting TRBD2. V dropped 6 bases and J dropped 4; count of bases not matched to a gene: 5. From germline, CDR1 is SGHAT and CDR2 FQNNGV. The CDR3 spans 15 residues. The chain's CDR3 is CASRGSSGRYNEQFF. In DNA, the CDR3 is TGTGCCAGCAGGGGATCTAGCGGGAGGTACAATGAGCAGTTCTTC.